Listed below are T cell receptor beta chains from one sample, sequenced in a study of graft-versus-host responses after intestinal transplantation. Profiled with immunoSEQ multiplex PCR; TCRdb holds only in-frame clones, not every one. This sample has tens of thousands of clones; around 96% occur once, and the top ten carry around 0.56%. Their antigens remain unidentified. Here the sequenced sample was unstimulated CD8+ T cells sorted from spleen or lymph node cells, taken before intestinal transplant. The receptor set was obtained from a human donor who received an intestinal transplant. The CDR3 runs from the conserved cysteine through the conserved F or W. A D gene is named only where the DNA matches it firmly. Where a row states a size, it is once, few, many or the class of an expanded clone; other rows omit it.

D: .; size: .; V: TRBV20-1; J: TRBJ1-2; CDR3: CSGDSNYGYTF; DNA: TGCAGTGGCGATTCCAACTATGGCTACACCTTC
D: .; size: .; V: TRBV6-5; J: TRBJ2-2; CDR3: CASSYSGSGELFF; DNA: TGTGCCAGCAGTTACTCAGGGAGCGGGGAGCTGTTTTTT
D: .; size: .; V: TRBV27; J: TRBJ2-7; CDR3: CASSPSSYEQYF; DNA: TGTGCCAGCAGTCCCAGCTCCTACGAGCAGTACTTC
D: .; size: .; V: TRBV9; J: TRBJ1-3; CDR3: CASSPPTWGVSGNTIYF; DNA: TGTGCCAGCAGCCCCCCAACATGGGGAGTCTCTGGAAACACCATATATTTT
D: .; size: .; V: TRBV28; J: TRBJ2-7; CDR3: CASSSTGTAYEQYF; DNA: TGTGCCAGCAGTTCGACCGGGACTGCCTACGAGCAGTACTTC
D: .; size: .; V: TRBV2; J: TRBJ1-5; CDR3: CASSDWGFNQPQHF; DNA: TGTGCCAGCAGTGATTGGGGATTCAATCAGCCCCAGCATTTT
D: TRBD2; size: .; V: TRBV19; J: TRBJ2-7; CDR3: CASTGEGYEQYF; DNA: TGTGCCAGTACCGGGGAGGGCTACGAGCAGTACTTC
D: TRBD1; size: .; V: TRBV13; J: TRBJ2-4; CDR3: CASSITGEKNIQYF; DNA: TGTGCCAGCAGCATAACAGGGGAGAAAAACATTCAGTACTTC
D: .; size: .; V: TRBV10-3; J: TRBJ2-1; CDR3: CAISAPNNEQFF; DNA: TGTGCCATCAGTGCTCCAAACAATGAGCAGTTCTTC
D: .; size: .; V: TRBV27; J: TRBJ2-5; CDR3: CASSSLLTPQETQYF; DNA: TGTGCCAGCAGTTCCCTATTGACCCCACAAGAGACCCAGTACTTC
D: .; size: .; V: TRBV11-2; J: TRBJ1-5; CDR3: CASSPGGGSQPQHF; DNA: TGTGCCAGCAGCCCCGGGGGGGGGAGTCAGCCCCAGCATTTT
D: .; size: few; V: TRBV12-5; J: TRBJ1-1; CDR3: CASGQIGTEAFF; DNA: TGTGCTAGTGGGCAGATAGGCACTGAAGCTTTCTTT
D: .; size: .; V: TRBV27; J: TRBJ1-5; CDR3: CASSFGQGGQPQHF; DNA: TGTGCCAGCAGTTTTGGGCAGGGTGGTCAGCCCCAGCATTTT
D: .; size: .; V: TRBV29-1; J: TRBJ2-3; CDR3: CSVDPAGHRTDTQYF; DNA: TGCAGCGTTGACCCGGCGGGACACCGCACAGATACGCAGTATTTT
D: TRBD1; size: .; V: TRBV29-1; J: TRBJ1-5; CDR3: CSGGQGAGQPQHF; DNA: TGCAGCGGAGGACAGGGGGCGGGTCAGCCCCAGCATTTT
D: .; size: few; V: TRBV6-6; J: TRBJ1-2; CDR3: CASRGGLDGYTF; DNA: TGTGCCAGCAGGGGCGGATTAGATGGCTACACCTTC
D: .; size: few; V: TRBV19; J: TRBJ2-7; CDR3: CASSGLEVYEQYF; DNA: TGTGCCAGTAGTGGGTTGGAGGTCTACGAGCAGTACTTC
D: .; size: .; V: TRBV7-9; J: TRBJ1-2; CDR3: CASSWGRAWSGYTF; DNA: TGTGCCAGCAGCTGGGGACGGGCCTGGTCTGGCTACACCTTC
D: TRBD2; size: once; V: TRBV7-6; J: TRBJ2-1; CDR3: CASSLSIAGEGGDEQFF; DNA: TGTGCCAGCAGCTTATCTATAGCGGGAGAAGGGGGGGATGAGCAGTTCTTC
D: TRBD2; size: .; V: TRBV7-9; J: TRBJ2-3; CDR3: CASSSSGRAISDTQYF; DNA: TGTGCCAGCAGCTCTAGCGGGAGGGCCATATCTGATACGCAGTATTTT
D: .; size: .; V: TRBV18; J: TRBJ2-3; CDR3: CASFTPGPGPDTQYF; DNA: TGTGCCAGCTTCACACCGGGCCCTGGGCCAGATACGCAGTATTTT
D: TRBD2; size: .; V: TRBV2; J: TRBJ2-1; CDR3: CASNLAGEADEQFF; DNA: TGTGCCAGCAATCTGGCGGGAGAAGCCGATGAGCAGTTCTTC
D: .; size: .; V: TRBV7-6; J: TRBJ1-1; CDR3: CASSAGPPESGNTEAFF; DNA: TGTGCCAGCAGCGCCGGGCCCCCTGAATCGGGGAATACTGAAGCTTTCTTT
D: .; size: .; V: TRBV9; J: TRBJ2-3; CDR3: CASSAPQATDTQYF; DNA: TGTGCCAGCAGCGCCCCCCAGGCCACAGATACGCAGTATTTT
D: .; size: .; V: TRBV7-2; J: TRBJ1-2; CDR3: CASSLWGGQYYGYTF; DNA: TGTGCCAGCAGCTTATGGGGAGGACAATACTATGGCTACACCTTC
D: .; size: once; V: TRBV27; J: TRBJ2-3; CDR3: CASKLDLSTDTQYF; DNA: TGTGCCAGCAAACTAGACCTCAGCACAGATACGCAGTATTTT
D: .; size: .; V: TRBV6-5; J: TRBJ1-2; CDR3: CASSPTITGKEGYTF; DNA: TGTGCCAGCAGTCCTACAATCACAGGGAAGGAAGGCTACACCTTC
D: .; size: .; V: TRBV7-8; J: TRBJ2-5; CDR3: CASREGRRRLAASETQYF; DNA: TGTGCCAGCAGGGAAGGACGCCGAAGGTTAGCGGCTTCAGAGACCCAGTACTTC
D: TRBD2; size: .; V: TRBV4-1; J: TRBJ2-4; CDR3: CASSQEGLENIQYF; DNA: TGCGCCAGCAGCCAAGAGGGACTAGAAAACATTCAGTACTTC
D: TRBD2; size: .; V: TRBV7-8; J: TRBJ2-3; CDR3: CASSLFSQREVGTDTQYF; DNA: TGTGCCAGCAGCTTATTCTCCCAGCGGGAGGTTGGCACAGATACGCAGTATTTT
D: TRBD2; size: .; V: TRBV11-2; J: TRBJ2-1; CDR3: CASRSSSGLYNEQFF; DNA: TGTGCCAGCAGATCTTCTAGCGGCCTCTACAATGAGCAGTTCTTC
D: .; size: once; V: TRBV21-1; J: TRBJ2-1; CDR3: CASSRRTGSSNEQFF; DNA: TGTGCCAGCAGCCGTCGGACAGGGTCATCCAATGAGCAGTTCTTC
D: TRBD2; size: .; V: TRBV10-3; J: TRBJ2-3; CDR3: CAISESTGTSGITDTQYF; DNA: TGTGCCATCAGTGAGTCGACCGGGACTAGCGGGATCACAGATACGCAGTATTTT
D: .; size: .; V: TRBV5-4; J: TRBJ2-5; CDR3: CASSSLPGQETQYF; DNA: TGTGCCAGCAGTTCCCTTCCGGGCCAAGAGACCCAGTACTTC
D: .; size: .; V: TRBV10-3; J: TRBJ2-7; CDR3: CAISDGTTYEQYF; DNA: TGTGCCATCAGTGACGGGACAACCTACGAGCAGTACTTC
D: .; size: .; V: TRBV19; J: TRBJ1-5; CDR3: CASSIPQTSNQPQHF; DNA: TGTGCCAGTAGTATCCCTCAGACTAGCAATCAGCCCCAGCATTTT
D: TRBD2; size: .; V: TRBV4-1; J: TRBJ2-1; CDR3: CASSQDPSGGSGDEQFF; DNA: TGCGCCAGCAGCCAGGACCCCTCTGGCGGGAGTGGGGATGAGCAGTTCTTC
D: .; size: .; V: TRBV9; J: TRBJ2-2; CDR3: CASSVDSQGATGELFF; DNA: TGTGCCAGCAGCGTAGATTCGCAGGGCGCTACCGGGGAGCTGTTTTTT
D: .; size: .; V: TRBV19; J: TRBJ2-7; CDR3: CASSISWSRTSYEQYF; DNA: TGTGCCAGTAGTATATCCTGGTCCAGGACTTCCTACGAGCAGTACTTC
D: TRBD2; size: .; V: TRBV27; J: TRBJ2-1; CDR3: CASSLAAGNYNEQFF; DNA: TGTGCCAGCAGTTTGGCAGCGGGGAACTACAATGAGCAGTTCTTC
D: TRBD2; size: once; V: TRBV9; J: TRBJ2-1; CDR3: CASSAGAGGSLDEQFF; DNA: TGTGCCAGCAGCGCCGGAGCGGGAGGATCCTTAGATGAGCAGTTCTTC
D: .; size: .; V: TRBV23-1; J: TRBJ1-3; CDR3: CAKRVRSGNTIYF; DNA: TGCGCCAAACGAGTGCGCTCTGGAAACACCATATATTTT
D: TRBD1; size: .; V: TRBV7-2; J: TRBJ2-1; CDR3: CARPDRESYNEQFF; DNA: TGTGCCAGACCTGACAGGGAGTCCTACAATGAGCAGTTCTTC
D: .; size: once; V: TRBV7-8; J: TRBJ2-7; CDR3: CASSEEQGYEQYF; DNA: TGTGCCAGCAGCGAAGAACAGGGCTACGAGCAGTACTTC
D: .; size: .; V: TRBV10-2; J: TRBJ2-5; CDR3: CASRVRETQYF; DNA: TGCGCCAGCAGGGTTCGTGAGACCCAGTACTTC
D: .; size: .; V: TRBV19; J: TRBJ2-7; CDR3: CASSIDPGPTYEQYF; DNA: TGTGCCAGTAGTATAGATCCGGGACCCACCTACGAGCAGTACTTC
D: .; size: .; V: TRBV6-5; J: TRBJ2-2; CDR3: CASWQGPNTGELFF; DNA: TGTGCCAGCTGGCAGGGACCGAACACCGGGGAGCTGTTTTTT
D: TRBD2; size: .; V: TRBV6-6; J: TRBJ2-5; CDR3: CASSSGQETQYF; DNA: TGTGCCTCCTCTAGCGGTCAAGAGACCCAGTACTTC
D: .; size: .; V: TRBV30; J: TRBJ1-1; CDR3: CAWCQGWKNTEAFF; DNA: TGTGCCTGGTGTCAGGGGTGGAAGAACACTGAAGCTTTCTTT
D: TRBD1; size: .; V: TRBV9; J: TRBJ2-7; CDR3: CASSVGAGGPYEQYF; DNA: TGTGCCAGCAGCGTAGGGGCAGGGGGCCCCTACGAGCAGTACTTC
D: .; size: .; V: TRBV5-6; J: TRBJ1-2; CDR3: CASSLLDGANYGYTF; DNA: TGTGCCAGCAGCTTGCTGGACGGAGCTAACTATGGCTACACCTTC
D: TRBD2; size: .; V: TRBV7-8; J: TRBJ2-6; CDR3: CASSPGGAGANVLTF; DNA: TGTGCCAGCAGCCCGGGGGGGGCTGGGGCCAACGTCCTGACTTTC
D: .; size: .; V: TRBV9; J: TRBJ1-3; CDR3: CASSVDTDGNTIYF; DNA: TGTGCCAGCAGCGTAGATACAGACGGAAACACCATATATTTT
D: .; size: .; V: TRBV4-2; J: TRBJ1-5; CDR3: CASSGSSNQPQHF; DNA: TGTGCCAGCAGCGGAAGTAGCAATCAGCCCCAGCATTTT
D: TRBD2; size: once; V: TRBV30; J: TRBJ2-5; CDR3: CAWTLAGVGETQYF; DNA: TGTGCCTGGACCCTAGCGGGAGTGGGGGAGACCCAGTACTTC
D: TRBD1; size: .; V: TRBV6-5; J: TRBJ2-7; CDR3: CASRTGGADEQYF; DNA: TGTGCCAGCAGGACAGGGGGCGCGGACGAGCAGTACTTC
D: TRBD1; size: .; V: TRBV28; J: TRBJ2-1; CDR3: CASSDVPGGGDEQFF; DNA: TGTGCCAGCAGTGACGTACCAGGGGGCGGGGATGAGCAGTTCTTC